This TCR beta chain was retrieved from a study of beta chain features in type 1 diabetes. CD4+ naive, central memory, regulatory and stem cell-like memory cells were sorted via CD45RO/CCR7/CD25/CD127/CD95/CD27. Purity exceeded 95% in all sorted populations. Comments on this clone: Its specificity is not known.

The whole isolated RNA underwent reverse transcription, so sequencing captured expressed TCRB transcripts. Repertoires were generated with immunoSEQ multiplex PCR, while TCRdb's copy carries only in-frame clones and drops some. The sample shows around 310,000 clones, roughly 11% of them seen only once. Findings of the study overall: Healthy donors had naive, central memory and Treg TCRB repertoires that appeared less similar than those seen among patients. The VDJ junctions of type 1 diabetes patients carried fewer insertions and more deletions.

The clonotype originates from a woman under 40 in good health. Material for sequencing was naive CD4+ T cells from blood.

CDR3 DNA sequence: TGTGCCAGCAGCCAAGAGAACGGAGGGAACACCGGGGAGCTGTTTTTT. As protein: CASSQENGGNTGELFF. This chain uses TRBV4-2 with TRBJ2-2; tentatively, D is TRBD2 (5 bases). Germline CDR1 and CDR2: LGHNA and YNFKEQ. V lost 0 bases to trimming and J lost 1 base, with 9 bases between them. The CDR3 is 16 residues long.